This T cell receptor beta chain was profiled in a study of glioma-infiltrating T cells. Study-wide findings and caveats: Gliomas, especially low-grade, showed above-expected tissue-blood divergence; non-neoplastic patients showed below. Very few CDR3 sequences were shared between tissue and blood.

There are a few counts of this clonotype. Its antigen is currently unknown. CDR1 is MGHRA and CDR2 is YSYEKL in the germline V gene. This CDR3 region has 17 residues. Trimming left V 1 base short and J 9 bases short, with 22 bases between. Using RNA template, CDR3s of TCR alpha and beta were amplified with iRepertoire arm-PCR. For one-step reverse transcription and amplification, about 90-450 ng of tissue mRNA or PBMC total RNA was used. TCRdb ran MiXCR on the multiplex PCR reads and lists one entry per CDR3 protein. The sample yields 110,000 or so distinct CDR3 sequences, less than 30% seen once. The sample was glioma tissue, nonneoplastic brain tissue, or PBMCs (not recorded which). The chain combines TRBV4-1 with TRBJ2-1, with a weak D call TRBD2 (6 bases). This clonotype was obtained from a human donor with low-grade glioma or glioblastoma, undergoing nonglioma brain surgery, or in good health (not recorded which). The CDR3 protein is CASSQVPRGGSGSEQFF. The CDR3 bases are TGCGCCAGCAGCCAAGTCCCGCGGGGAGGCAGTGGAAGTGAGCAGTTCTTC.